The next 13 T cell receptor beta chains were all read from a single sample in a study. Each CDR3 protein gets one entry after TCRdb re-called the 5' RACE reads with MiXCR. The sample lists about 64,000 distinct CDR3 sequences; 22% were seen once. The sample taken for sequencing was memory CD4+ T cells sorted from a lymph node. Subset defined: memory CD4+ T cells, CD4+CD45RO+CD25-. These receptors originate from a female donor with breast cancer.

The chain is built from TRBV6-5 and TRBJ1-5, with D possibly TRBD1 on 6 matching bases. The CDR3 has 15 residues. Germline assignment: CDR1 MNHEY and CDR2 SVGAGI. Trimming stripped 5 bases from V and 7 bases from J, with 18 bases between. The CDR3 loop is CASSQLRGFGQPQHF. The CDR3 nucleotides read TGTGCCAGCAGTCAGTTAAGGGGGTTTGGACAGCCCCAGCATTTT.

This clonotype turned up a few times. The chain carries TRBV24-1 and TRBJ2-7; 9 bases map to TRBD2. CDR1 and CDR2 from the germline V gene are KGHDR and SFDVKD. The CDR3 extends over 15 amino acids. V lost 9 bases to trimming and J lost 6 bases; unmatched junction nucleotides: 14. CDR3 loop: CATGSAGGLECEQYF. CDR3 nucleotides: TGTGCCACCGGATCGGCGGGAGGGCTTGAGTGCGAGCAGTACTTC.

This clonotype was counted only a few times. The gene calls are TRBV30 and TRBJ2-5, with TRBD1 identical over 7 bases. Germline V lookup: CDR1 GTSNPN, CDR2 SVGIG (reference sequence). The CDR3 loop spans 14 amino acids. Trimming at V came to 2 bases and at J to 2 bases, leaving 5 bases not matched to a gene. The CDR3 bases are TGTGCCTGGAGTCCCTGGACAGGACAAGAGACCCAGTACTTC. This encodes CAWSPWTGQETQYF.

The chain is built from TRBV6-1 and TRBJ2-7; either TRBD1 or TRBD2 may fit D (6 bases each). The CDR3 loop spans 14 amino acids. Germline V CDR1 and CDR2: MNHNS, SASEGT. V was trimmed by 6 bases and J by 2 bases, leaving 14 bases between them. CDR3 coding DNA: TGTGCCAGCAGCGTAGGGGGGAAGCCCTACGAGCAGTACTTC. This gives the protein CASSVGGKPYEQYF.

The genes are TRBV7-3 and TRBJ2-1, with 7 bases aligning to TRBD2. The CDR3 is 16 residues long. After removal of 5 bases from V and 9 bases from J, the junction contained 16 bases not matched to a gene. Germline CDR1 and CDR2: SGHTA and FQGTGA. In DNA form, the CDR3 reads TGTGCCAGCAGCCCCGTCGGGAGAAGCGGGAAGGGTGAGCAGTTCTTC. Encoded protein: CASSPVGRSGKGEQFF. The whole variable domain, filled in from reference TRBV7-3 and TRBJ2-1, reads GAGVSQTPSNKVTEKGKYVELRCDPISGHTALYWYRQSLGQGPEFLIYFQGTGAADDSGLPNDRFFAVRPEGSVSTLKIQRTERGDSAVYLCASSPVGRSGKGEQFFGPGTRLTVL.

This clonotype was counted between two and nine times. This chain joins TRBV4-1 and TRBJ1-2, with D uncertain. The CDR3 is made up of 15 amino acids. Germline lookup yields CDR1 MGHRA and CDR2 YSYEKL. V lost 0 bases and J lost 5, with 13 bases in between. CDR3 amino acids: CASSQDSRRSYGYTF. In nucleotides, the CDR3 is TGCGCCAGCAGCCAAGATTCGAGACGTTCGTATGGCTACACCTTC.

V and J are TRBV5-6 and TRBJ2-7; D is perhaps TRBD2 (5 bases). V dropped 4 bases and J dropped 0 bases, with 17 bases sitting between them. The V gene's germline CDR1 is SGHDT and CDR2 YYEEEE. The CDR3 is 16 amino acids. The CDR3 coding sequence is TGTGCCAGCAGCCTCGAGCCGGGATTCCCCTCCTACGAGCAGTACTTC. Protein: CASSLEPGFPSYEQYF.

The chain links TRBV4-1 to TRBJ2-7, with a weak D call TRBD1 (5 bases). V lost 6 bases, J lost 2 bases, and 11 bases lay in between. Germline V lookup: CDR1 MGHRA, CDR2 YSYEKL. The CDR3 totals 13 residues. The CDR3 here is CASRGQGTYEQYF. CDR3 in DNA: TGCGCCAGCAGAGGGCAGGGCACCTACGAGCAGTACTTC.

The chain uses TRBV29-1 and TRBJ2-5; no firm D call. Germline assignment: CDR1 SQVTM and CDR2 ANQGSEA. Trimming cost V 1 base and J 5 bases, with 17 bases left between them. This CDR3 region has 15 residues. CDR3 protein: CSVEAGLNGRETQYF. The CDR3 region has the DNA TGCAGCGTTGAAGCTGGGTTGAACGGAAGGGAGACCCAGTACTTC.

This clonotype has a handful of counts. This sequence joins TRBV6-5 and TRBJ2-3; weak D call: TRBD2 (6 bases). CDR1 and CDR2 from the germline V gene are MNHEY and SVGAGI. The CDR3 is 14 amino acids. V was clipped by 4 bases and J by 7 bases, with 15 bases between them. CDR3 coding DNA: TGTGCCAGCAGTTCCCCGGGAGCCGTAAATACGCAGTATTTT. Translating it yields CASSSPGAVNTQYF.

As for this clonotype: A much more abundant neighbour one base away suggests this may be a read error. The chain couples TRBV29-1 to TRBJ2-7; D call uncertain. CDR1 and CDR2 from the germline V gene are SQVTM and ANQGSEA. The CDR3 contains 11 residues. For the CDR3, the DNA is TGCAGTGCCCGAGAGATCAACGAGCAGTACTTC. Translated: CSAREINEQYF.

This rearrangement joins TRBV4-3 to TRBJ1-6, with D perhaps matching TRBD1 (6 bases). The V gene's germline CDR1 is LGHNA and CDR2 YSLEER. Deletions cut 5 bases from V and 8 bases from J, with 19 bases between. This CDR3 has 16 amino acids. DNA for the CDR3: TGCGCCAGCAGCAAGGGGGACGGATATATTGATTCACCCCTCCACTTT. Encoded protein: CASSKGDGYIDSPLHF.

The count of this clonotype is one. DNA of the CDR3: TGTGCCAGCACCGGAACCGGGCCAGGGTTCAACGAGCAGTACTTC. The encoded protein is CASTGTGPGFNEQYF. V is TRBV2 and J is TRBJ2-7, with D perhaps matching TRBD1 (5 bases). This CDR3 region has 15 residues. CDR1 is SNHLY and CDR2 is FYNNEI in the germline V gene. Trimming shortened V by 7 bases and J by 5 bases, and 21 bases separated the two germline ends.